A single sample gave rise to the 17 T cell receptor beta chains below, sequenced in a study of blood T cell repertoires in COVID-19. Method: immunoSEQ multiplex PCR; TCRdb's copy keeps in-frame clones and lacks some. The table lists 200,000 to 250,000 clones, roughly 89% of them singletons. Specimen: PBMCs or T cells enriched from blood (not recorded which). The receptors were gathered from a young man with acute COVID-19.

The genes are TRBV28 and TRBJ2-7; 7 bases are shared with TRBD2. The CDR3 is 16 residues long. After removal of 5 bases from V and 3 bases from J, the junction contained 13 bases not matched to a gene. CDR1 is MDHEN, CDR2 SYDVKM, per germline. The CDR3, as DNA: TGTGCCAGCAGTCTGCTAGCGGCGGGTAGTAGCTACGAGCAGTACTTC. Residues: CASSLLAAGSSYEQYF.

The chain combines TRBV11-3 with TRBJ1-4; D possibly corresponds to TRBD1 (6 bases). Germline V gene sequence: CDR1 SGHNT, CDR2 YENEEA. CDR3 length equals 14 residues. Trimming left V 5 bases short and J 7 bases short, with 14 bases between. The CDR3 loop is CASSAAGTPEKLFF. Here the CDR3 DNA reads TGTGCCAGCAGCGCGGCCGGGACACCTGAAAAACTGTTTTTT.

CDR3 nucleotides: TGTGCCAGCAGCCCTAGCGGGAGGGGCAGGCATACGCAGTATTTT. This codes for CASSPSGRGRHTQYF. This chain connects TRBV27 to TRBJ2-3, with TRBD2 matching 12 bases. Germline loops: CDR1 MNHEY, CDR2 SMNVEV (reference sequence). Unmatched junction bases numbered 8, after V lost 6 bases and J lost 7 bases. The CDR3 spans 15 residues.

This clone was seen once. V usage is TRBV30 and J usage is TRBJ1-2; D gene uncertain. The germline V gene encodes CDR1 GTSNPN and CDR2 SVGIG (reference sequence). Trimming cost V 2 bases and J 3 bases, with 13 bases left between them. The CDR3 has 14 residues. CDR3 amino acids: CAWSTPSRDYGYTF. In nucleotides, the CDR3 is TGTGCCTGGAGTACTCCTAGTCGGGACTATGGCTACACCTTC.

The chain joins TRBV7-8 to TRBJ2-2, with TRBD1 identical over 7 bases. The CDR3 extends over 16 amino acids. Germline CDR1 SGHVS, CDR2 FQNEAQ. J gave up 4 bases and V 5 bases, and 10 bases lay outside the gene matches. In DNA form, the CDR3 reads TGTGCCAGCAGCCCCAGACAGGGAGTCGGCACCGGGGAGCTGTTTTTT. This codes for CASSPRQGVGTGELFF.

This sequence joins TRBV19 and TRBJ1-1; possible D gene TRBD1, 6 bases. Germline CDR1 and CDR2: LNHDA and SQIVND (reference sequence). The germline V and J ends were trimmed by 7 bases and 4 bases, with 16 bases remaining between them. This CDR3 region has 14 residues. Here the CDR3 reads CASTIIVGGTEAFF. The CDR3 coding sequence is TGTGCCAGTACCATTATAGTAGGGGGCACTGAAGCTTTCTTT. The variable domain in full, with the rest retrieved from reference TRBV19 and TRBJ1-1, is DGGITQSPKYLFRKEGQNVTLSCEQNLNHDAMYWYRQDPGQGLRLIYYSQIVNDFQKGDIAEGYSVSREKKESFPLTVTSAQKNPTAFYLCASTIIVGGTEAFFGQGTRLTVV.

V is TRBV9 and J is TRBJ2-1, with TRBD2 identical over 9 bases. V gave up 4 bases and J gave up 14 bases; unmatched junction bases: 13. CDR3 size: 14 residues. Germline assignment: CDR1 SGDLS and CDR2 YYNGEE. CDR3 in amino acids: CASSPAGGPIVEFF. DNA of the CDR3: TGTGCCAGCAGCCCCGCGGGAGGGCCAATCGTGGAGTTCTTC.

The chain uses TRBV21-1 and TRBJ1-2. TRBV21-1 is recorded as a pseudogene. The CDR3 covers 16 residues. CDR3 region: CASKKKALGVFYGYTF. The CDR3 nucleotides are TGTGCCAGCAAAAAAAAGGCTCTCGGGGTCTTCTATGGCTACACCTTC.

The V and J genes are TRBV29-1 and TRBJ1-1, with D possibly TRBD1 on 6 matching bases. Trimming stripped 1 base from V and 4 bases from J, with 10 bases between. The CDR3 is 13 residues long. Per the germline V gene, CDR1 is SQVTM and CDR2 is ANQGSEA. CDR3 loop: CSVEGQGTTEAFF. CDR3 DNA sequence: TGCAGCGTTGAAGGGCAGGGGACCACTGAAGCTTTCTTT.

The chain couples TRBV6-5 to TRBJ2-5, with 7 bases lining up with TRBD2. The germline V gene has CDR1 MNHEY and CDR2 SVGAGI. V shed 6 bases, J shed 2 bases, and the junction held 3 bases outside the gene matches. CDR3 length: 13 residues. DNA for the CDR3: TGTGCCAGCAGCGCGGGACTACAAGAGACCCAGTACTTC. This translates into CASSAGLQETQYF.

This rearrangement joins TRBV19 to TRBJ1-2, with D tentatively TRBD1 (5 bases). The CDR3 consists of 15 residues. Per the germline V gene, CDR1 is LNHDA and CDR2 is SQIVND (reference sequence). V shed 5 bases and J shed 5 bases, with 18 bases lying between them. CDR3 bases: TGTGCCAGTAGTGTTGGGGGACTCGCTGGGTATGGCTACACCTTC. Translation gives CASSVGGLAGYGYTF.

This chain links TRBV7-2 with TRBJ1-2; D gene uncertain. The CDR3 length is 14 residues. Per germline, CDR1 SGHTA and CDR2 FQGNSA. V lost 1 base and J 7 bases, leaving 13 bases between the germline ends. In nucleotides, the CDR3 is TGTGCCAGCAGCTTAGAGCCCGGGGAGTTTGGCTACACCTTC. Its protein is CASSLEPGEFGYTF.

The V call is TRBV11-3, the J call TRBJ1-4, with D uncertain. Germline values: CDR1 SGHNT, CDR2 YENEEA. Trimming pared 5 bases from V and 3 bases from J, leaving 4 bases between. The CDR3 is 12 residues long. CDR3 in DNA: TGTGCCAGCAGCCAGGCTAATGAAAAACTGTTTTTT. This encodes CASSQANEKLFF.

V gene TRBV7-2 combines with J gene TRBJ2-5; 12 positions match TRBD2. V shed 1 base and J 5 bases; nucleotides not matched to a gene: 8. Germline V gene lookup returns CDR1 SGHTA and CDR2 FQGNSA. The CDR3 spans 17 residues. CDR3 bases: TGTGCCAGCAGCTTAGTGCTAGCGGGAGGGCTAGGGGAGACCCAGTACTTC. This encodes CASSLVLAGGLGETQYF.

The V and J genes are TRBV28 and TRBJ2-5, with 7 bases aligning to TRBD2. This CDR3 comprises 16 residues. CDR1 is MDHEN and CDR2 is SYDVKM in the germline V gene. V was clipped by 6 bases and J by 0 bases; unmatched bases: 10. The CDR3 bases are TGTGCCAGCAGCAGTTTTGAGCGGGGACACCAAGAGACCCAGTACTTC. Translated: CASSSFERGHQETQYF. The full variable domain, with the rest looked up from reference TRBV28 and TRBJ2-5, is DVKVTQSSRYLVKRTGEKVFLECVQDMDHENMFWYRQDPGLGLRLIYFSYDVKMKEKGDIPEGYSVSREKKERFSLILESASTNQTSMYLCASSSFERGHQETQYFGPGTRLLVL.

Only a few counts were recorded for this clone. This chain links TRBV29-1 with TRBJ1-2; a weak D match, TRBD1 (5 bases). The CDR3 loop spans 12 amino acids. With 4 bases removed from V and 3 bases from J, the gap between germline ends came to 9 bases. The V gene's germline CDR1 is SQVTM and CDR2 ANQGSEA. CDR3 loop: CSVAGGDYGYTF. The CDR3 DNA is TGCAGCGTTGCCGGGGGAGACTATGGCTACACCTTC.

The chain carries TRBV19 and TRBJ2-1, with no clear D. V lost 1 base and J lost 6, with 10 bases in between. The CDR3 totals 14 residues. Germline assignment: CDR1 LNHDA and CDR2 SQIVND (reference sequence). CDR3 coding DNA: TGTGCCAGTAGTATAGCCCTAGTGGGCAATGAGCAGTTCTTC. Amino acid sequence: CASSIALVGNEQFF.